The 8 T cell receptor beta chains presented below share a single source sample, sequenced in a study of tumor T cells in aggressive B-cell lymphoma. Repertoires were generated with immunoSEQ multiplex PCR, while TCRdb's copy carries only in-frame clones and drops some. This sample carries under 2,500 clones, 80% to 95% of them seen once, and the ten largest clones take 5.5% to 8.5%. The specimen sequenced was tumor tissue. These receptors were collected from an adult with diffuse large B cell lymphoma.

The CDR3 region has the DNA TGTGCCACCGAACCTGGGGGCGGAAACACCATATATTTT. It encodes CATEPGGGNTIYF. This rearrangement joins TRBV28 to TRBJ1-3; D perhaps matches TRBD1 (6 bases). This CDR3 spans 13 amino acids. CDR1 is MDHEN, CDR2 SYDVKM, per germline. Trimming left V 10 bases short and J 4 bases short, with 14 bases between.

The rearrangement joins TRBV6-5 to TRBJ2-7; D may be TRBD2 (5 bases). The CDR3 covers 15 residues. The V end was cut by 1 base, the J end by 4 bases, with 14 bases between. Germline loops: CDR1 MNHEY, CDR2 SVGAGI. CDR3 region: CASSYYRPPGYEQYF. CDR3 nucleotides: TGTGCCAGCAGTTACTATCGCCCGCCGGGGTACGAGCAGTACTTC.

The chain employs TRBV7-6 and TRBJ1-4; 9 positions agree with TRBD1. V lost 9 bases to trimming and J lost 13 bases; unmatched junction nucleotides: 15. The germline V gene encodes CDR1 SGHVS and CDR2 FNYEAQ. This CDR3 spans 14 amino acids. Written as DNA, the CDR3 is TGTGCCAGTCGGGTCAGGGCCCAGACAGGGGGACTGTTTTTT. This codes for CASRVRAQTGGLFF. Combining the CDR3 with reference TRBV7-6 and TRBJ1-4 gives the whole variable domain GAGVSQSPRYKVTKRGQDVALRCDPISGHVSLYWYRQALGQGPEFLTYFNYEAQQDKSGLPNDRFSAERPEGSISTLTIQRTEQRDSAMYRCASRVRAQTGGLFFGSGTQLSVL.

This chain joins TRBV29-1 and TRBJ2-1, with 7 positions matching TRBD2. The CDR3 extends over 15 amino acids. Germline-derived CDR1 and CDR2 are SQVTM and ANQGSEA. Trimming at V came to 7 bases and at J to 4 bases, leaving 13 bases not matched to a gene. As DNA, the CDR3 is TGCAGCGGATGGCCTACTAGCGCCGATTACAATGAGCAGTTCTTC. It specifies CSGWPTSADYNEQFF.

The chain uses TRBV27 and TRBJ1-1; no firm D call. Germline CDR1 MNHEY, CDR2 SMNVEV (reference sequence). Trimming pared 5 bases from V and 5 bases from J, leaving 18 bases between. CDR3 length equals 15 residues. The CDR3 DNA reads as TGTGCCAGCAGTCTCACCCCAAATGGGAGGACTGAAGCTTTCTTT. Translated, it gives CASSLTPNGRTEAFF.

The chain employs TRBV2 and TRBJ1-1; TRBD1 matches 7 bases. V shed 6 bases and J 1 base; nucleotides not matched to a gene: 2. Germline V lookup: CDR1 SNHLY, CDR2 FYNNEI. This CDR3 is 13 amino acids long. The CDR3 region is CASSGTANTEAFF. DNA of the CDR3: TGTGCCAGCAGCGGGACAGCGAACACTGAAGCTTTCTTT.

This chain links TRBV5-1 with TRBJ1-3, with TRBD1 matching 7 bases. Germline CDR1 reads SGHRS; CDR2 reads YFSETQ. Losses at the gene ends were 0 bases for V and 0 bases for J; bases not matched to a gene: 0. This CDR3 comprises 15 residues. CDR3 sequence (DNA): TGCGCCAGCAGCTTGGACAGGGGCTCTGGAAACACCATATATTTT. The encoded protein is CASSLDRGSGNTIYF. The full variable domain, its missing parts supplied by reference TRBV5-1 and TRBJ1-3, is KAGVTQTPRYLIKTRGQQVTLSCSPISGHRSVSWYQQTPGQGLQFLFEYFSETQRNKGNFPGRFSGRQFSNSRSEMNVSTLELGDSALYLCASSLDRGSGNTIYFGEGSWLTVV.

The chain couples TRBV19 to TRBJ2-1; 9 bases agree with TRBD1. With 5 bases clipped from V and 8 bases from J, the junction kept 4 bases outside the gene matches. Looked up from germline, CDR1 is LNHDA and CDR2 is SQIVND (reference sequence). The CDR3 length is 13 residues. This CDR3 is CASSFRQGDEQFF. The CDR3 DNA reads TGTGCCAGTAGTTTCCGACAGGGGGATGAGCAGTTCTTC. The whole variable domain, filled in from reference TRBV19 and TRBJ2-1, reads DGGITQSPKYLFRKEGQNVTLSCEQNLNHDAMYWYRQDPGQGLRLIYYSQIVNDFQKGDIAEGYSVSREKKESFPLTVTSAQKNPTAFYLCASSFRQGDEQFFGPGTRLTVL.